This paragraph reports one T cell receptor (beta chain). Its recognized antigen is unknown. Base qualities are not provided; no much larger clone lies one nucleotide away. These data come from a study of blood T cell repertoires in COVID-19 (dated by TCRdb to about 2020). With respect to the entire study: Samples from collaborators originated in the United States, Italy and Spain and spanned both the acute and convalescent phases of COVID-19. The prospective study material was composed of cDNA or gDNA derived from T cells, B-cell-depleted T cells, or PBMCs. The dataset comprised deeply sampled blood TCRbeta repertoires from subjects exposed to, actively infected with, or recovered from COVID-19. A freely available public database, intended as a resource for researchers studying the immune response to SARS-CoV-2, is where the repertoires were released. Samples came from the ongoing ImmuneRACE study (first 160 participants) plus 1,254 subjects from 6 global collaborators. Sample metadata almost always included a de-identified subject ID, COVID-19 status, age in years and sex. Where HLA class I and class II types were available, the types were taken from metadata supplied by the sample provider, not from assay-based typing.

Study-level results and caveats: Clinical and demographic metadata were provided uncurated, with the amount varying by source and participant.

From its cysteine to its phenylalanine, the CDR3 spans 15 amino acids. CDR3 DNA only is kept here, 45 bases in frame from base 1. Relative to germline, V is missing 1 base and J is missing 10 bases, with 5 bases of the junction outside any gene match. The germline V gene (reference sequence) yields SEHNR for CDR1 and FQNEAQ for CDR2. Enrolling through a virtual design, the prospective study's participants ranged in age from roughly 18 to 95 years and lived across about two dozen United States geographic areas. To assign participants to cohorts, the prospective study relied on clinical history that participants themselves reported in a screening survey and a study questionnaire. Each participant in the prospective study had whole blood, serum and a nasopharyngeal or oropharyngeal swab collected by mobile phlebotomists. Prospective study participants could optionally give additional blood draws and questionnaires over an approximately 2-month period. Prospective study blood samples were shipped either frozen or at room temperature before DNA extraction.

TCRbeta CDR3 regions were amplified from genomic DNA using the immunoSEQ Assay, a bias-controlled multiplex PCR. Under the source paper's analysis protocol: The number of nucleated cells in each sample was estimated by amplification of reference gene primers within the assay. To quantify the absolute abundance of each unique TCRbeta CDR3 rearrangement, sequence reads were collapsed and filtered. Productive Simpson clonality was computed per sample as the square root of Simpson's diversity index over productive rearrangements. This immuneACCESS table, as held by TCRdb, lists in-frame sequences with V and J called but not all clones. Of the missing ones, under half trace to an unresolved V gene in checked studies; the others have no known cause. The V and J calls and clone size were taken over from that table, and D and trimming were inferred from the DNA. Recorded for this sample are under 250,000 clones; about 86% of them occurred a single time. The ten top clones hold 1.3% of the sample.

Recombination linked TRBV7-9 to TRBJ1-6, and 9 bases in between align with TRBD1. Input material: PBMCs or T cells enriched from blood (not recorded which). This clonotype was obtained from a woman aged 35 to 49 with acute COVID-19. The sequenced DNA: TGTGCCAGCAGCTTAGATGGGACAGGGAACTCACCCCTCCACTTT. It is translated as CASSLDGTGNSPLHF.